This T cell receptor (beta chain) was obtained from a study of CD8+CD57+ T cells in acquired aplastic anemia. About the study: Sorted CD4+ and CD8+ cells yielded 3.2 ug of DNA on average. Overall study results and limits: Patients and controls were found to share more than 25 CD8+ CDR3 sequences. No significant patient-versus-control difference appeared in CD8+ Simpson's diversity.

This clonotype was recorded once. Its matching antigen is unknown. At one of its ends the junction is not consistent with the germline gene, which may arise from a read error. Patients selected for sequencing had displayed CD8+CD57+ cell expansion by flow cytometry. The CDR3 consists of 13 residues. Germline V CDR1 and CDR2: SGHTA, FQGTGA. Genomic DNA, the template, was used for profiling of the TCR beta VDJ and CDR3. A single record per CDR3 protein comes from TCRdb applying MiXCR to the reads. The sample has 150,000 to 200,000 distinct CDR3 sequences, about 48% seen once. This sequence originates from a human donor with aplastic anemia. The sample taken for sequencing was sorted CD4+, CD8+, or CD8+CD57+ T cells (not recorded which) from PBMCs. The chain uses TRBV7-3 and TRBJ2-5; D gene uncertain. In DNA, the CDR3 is TGCGCCAGCAGCCAGACCCTATGGGAGACCCAGTACTTC. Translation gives CASSQTLWETQYF.